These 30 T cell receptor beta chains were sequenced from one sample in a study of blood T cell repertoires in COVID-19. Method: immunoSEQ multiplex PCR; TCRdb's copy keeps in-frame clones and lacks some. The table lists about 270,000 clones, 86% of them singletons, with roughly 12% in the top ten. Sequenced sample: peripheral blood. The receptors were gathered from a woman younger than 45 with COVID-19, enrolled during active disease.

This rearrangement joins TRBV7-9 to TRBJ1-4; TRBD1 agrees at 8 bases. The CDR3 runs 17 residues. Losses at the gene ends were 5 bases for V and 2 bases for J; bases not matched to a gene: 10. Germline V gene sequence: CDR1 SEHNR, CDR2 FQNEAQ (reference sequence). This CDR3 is CASSPPGRGPTNEKLFF. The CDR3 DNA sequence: TGTGCCAGCAGCCCGCCCGGCAGGGGGCCGACTAATGAAAAACTGTTTTTT.

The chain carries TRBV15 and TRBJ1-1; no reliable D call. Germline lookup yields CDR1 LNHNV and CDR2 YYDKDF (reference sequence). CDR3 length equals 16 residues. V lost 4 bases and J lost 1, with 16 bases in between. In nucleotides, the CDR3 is TGTGCCACCAGCACCTTCGGGTTAGGCGAGAACACTGAAGCTTTCTTT. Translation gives CATSTFGLGENTEAFF.

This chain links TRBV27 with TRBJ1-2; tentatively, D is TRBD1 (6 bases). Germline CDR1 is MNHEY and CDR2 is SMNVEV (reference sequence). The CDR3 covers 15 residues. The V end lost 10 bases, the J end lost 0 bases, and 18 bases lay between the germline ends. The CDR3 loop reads CAIKFRDKTNYGYTF. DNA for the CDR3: TGTGCCATCAAATTCCGGGACAAGACTAACTATGGCTACACCTTC.

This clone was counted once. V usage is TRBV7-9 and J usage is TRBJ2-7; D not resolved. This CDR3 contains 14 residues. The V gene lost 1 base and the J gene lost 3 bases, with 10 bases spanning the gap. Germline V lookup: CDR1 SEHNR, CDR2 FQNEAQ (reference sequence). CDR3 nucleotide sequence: TGTGCCAGCAGCTTAGGAGTTTCGGGCTACGAGCAGTACTTC. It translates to CASSLGVSGYEQYF.

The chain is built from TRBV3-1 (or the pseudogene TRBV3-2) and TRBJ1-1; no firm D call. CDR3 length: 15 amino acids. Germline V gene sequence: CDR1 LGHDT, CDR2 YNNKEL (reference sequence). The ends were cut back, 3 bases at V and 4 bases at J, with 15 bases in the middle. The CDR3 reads CASSHRTGKGTEAFF. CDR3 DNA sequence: TGTGCCAGCAGCCACAGGACGGGGAAGGGCACTGAAGCTTTCTTT.

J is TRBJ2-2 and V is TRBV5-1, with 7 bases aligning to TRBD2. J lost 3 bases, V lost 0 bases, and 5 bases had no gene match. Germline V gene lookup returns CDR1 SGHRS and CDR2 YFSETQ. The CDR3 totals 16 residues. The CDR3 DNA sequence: TGCGCCAGCAGCTTGGTTAGCGGGTTTGACACCGGGGAGCTGTTTTTT. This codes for CASSLVSGFDTGELFF.

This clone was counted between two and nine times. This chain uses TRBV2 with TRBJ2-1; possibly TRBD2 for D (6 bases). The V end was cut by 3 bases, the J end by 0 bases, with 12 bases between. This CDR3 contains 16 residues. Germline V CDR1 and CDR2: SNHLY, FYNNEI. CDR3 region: CASSDPDGSSYNEQFF. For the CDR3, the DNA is TGTGCCAGCAGTGATCCGGACGGGAGCTCCTACAATGAGCAGTTCTTC.

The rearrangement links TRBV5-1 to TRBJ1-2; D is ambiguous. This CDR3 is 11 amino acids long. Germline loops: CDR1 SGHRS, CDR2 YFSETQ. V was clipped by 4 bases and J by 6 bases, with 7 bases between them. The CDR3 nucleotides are TGCGCCAGCAGCGAGGAGAATGGCTACACCTTC. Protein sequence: CASSEENGYTF.

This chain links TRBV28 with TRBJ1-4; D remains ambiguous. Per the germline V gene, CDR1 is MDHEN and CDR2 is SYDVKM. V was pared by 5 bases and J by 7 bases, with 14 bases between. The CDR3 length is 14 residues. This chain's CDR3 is CASSPGTGVEKLFF. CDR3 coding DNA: TGTGCCAGCAGTCCTGGAACGGGTGTTGAAAAACTGTTTTTT.

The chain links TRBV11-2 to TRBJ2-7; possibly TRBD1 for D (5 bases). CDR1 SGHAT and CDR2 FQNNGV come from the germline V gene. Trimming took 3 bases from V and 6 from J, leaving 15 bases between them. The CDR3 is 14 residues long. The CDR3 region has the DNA TGTGCCAGCAGCTTCGACAGAGGATCCAGCGAGCAGTACTTC. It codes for CASSFDRGSSEQYF.

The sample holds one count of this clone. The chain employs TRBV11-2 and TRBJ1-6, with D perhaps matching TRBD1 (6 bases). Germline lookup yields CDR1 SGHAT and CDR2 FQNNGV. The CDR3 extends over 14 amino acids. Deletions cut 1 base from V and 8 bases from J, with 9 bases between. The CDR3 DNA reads TGTGCCAGCAGCTTAGGACAGGAGTATTCACCCCTCCACTTT. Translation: CASSLGQEYSPLHF.

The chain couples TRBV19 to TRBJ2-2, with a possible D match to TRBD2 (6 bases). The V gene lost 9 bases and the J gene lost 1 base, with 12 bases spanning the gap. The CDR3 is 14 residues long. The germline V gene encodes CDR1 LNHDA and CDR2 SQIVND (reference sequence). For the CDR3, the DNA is TGTGCCAGCTGGGGAGGCCGGAACACCGGGGAGCTGTTTTTT. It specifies CASWGGRNTGELFF.

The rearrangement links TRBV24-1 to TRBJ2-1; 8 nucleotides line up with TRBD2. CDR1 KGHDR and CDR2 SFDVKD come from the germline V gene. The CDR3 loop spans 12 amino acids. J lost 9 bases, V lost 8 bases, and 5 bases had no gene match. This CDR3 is CATKSAGGEQFF. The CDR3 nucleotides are TGTGCCACCAAATCTGCGGGGGGTGAGCAGTTCTTC.

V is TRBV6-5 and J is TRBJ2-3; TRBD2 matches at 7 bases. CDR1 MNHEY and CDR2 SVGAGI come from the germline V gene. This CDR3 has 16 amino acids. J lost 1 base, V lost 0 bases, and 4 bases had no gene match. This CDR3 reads CASSYSKLAGTDTQYF. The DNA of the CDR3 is TGTGCCAGCAGTTACTCGAAGCTAGCGGGCACAGATACGCAGTATTTT.

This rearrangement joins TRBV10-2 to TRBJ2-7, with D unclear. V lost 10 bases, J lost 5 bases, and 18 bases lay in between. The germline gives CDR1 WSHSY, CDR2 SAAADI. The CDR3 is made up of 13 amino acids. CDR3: CATSPDSRDEQYF. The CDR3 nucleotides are TGCGCCACCTCGCCCGATTCTCGGGACGAGCAGTACTTC.

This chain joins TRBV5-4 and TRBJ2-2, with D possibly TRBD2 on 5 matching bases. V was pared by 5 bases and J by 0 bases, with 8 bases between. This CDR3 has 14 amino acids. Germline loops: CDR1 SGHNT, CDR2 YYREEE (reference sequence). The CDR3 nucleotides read TGTGCCAGCAGTCCCGGGACGAACACCGGGGAGCTGTTTTTT. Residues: CASSPGTNTGELFF.

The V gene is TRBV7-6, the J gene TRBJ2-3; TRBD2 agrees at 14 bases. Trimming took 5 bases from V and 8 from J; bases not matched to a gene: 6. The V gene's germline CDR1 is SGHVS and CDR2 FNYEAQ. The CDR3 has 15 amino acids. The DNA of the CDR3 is TGTGCCAGCAGCCGGGGACTAGCGGGGGTTTTTACGCAGTATTTT. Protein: CASSRGLAGVFTQYF.

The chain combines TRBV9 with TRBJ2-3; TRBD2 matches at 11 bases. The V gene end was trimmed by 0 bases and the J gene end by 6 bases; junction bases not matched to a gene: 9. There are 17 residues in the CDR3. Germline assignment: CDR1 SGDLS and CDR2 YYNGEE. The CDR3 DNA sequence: TGTGCCAGCAGCGTAGATTGGGGCCTAGCGGGGGGTGATACGCAGTATTTT. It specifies CASSVDWGLAGGDTQYF.

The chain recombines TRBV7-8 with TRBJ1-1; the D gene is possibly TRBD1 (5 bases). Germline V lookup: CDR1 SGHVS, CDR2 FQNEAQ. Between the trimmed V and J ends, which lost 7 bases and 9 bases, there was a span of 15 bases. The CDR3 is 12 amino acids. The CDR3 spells CASTPTRGKAFF. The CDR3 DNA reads TGTGCCAGCACCCCAACGCGGGGGAAAGCTTTCTTT.

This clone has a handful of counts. CDR3 protein: CASSSRTGAYEQYF. The CDR3, as DNA: TGTGCCAGCAGCTCCCGGACAGGAGCCTACGAGCAGTACTTC. The gene calls are TRBV5-4 and TRBJ2-7; 7 bases agree with TRBD1. This CDR3 spans 14 amino acids. V was pared by 3 bases and J by 2 bases, with 5 bases of the junction left unmatched. Germline CDR1 and CDR2: SGHNT and YYREEE (reference sequence).

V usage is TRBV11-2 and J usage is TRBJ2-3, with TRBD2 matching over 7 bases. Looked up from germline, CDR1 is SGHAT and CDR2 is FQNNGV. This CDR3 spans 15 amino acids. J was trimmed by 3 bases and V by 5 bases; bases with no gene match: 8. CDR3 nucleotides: TGTGCCAGCAGCCGGGACTACAGGAGGACAGATACGCAGTATTTT. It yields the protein CASSRDYRRTDTQYF.

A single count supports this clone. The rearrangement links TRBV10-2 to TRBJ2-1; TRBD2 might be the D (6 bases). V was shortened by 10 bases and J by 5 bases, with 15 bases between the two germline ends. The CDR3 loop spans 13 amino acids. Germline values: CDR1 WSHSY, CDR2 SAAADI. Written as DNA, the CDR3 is TGCGCCACCACTAGCAGGACAAACAATGAGCAGTTCTTC. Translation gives CATTSRTNNEQFF.

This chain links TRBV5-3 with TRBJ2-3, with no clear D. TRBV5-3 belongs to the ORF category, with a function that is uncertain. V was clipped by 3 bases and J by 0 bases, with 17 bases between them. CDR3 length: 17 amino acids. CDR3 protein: CARSWATPISSTDTQYF. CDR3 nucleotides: TGTGCCAGAAGCTGGGCTACACCTATCTCTAGCACAGATACGCAGTATTTT.

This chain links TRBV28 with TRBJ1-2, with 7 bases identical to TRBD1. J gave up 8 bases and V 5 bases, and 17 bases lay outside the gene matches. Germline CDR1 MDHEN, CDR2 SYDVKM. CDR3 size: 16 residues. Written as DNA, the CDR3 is TGTGCCAGCAGTCCATACCTAGGGACAGCCCTATGGGGCTACACCTTC. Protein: CASSPYLGTALWGYTF.

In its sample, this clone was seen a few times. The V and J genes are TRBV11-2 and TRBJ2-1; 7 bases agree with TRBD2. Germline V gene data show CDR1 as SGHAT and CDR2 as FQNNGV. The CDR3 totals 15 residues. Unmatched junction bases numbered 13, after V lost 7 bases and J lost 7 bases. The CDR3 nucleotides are TGTGCCAGCATCCCCCGCGGGGGAGTAGGTAATGAGCAGTTCTTC. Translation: CASIPRGGVGNEQFF. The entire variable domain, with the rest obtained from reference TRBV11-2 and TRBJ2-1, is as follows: EAGVAQSPRYKIIEKRQSVAFWCNPISGHATLYWYQQILGQGPKLLIQFQNNGVVDDSQLPKDRFSAERLKGVDSTLKIQPAKLEDSAVYLCASIPRGGVGNEQFFGPGTRLTVL.

CDR3 DNA sequence: TGTGCCAGCAGCTTGGACATCTACTATGGCTACACCTTC. As protein: CASSLDIYYGYTF. V gene TRBV7-9 combines with J gene TRBJ1-2, with D maybe TRBD1 (5 bases). The CDR3 contains 13 residues. Germline V gene lookup returns CDR1 SEHNR and CDR2 FQNEAQ (reference sequence). Trimming pared 3 bases from V and 3 bases from J, leaving 8 bases between.

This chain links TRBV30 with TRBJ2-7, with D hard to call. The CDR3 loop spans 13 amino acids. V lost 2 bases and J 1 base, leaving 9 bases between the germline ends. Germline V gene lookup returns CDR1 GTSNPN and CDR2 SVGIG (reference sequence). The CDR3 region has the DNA TGTGCCTGGAGTCAGTCGTGGTCCTACGAGCAGTACTTC. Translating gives CAWSQSWSYEQYF.

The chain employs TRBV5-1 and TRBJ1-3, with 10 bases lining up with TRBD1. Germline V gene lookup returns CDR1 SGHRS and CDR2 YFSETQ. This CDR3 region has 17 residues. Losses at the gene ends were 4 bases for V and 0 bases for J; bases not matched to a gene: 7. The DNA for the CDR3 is TGCGCCAGCAGCACTCCCGGGACAGGGGCCTCTGGAAACACCATATATTTT. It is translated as CASSTPGTGASGNTIYF.

The CDR3: CASTHSGGGETQYF. In nucleotides, the CDR3 is TGTGCCAGCACCCATAGCGGGGGTGGAGAGACCCAGTACTTC. V usage is TRBV7-9 and J usage is TRBJ2-5, with 9 bases fitting TRBD2. Germline V lookup: CDR1 SEHNR, CDR2 FQNEAQ (reference sequence). The CDR3 totals 14 residues. Trimming cost V 7 bases and J 4 bases; bases outside gene matches: 7.

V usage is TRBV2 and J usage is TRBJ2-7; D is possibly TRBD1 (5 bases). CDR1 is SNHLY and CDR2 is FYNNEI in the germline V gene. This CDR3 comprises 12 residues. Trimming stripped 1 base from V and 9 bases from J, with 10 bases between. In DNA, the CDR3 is TGTGCCAGCAGTGAAGGGCCAGGGTGGCAGTACTTC. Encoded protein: CASSEGPGWQYF.